Below are 25 T cell receptor beta chains sequenced from a single sample in a study of post-analysis software for immune sequencing data (dated by TCRdb to about 2015). Study-wide conclusions, independent of this receptor: Roughly 5 TRBV segments, including TRBV5-6, TRBV5-1 and TRBV20-1, were significantly more frequent in patients than controls.

No antigen is known for these receptors. Libraries were built with PCR. The instrument given in TCRdb is Illumina HiSeq 2500. Unique molecular identifiers were incorporated into TCR beta cDNA libraries to reduce PCR and sequencing biases. The public reads were quality trimmed at Q25 with fastp and then assembled into clones with MiXCR by TCRdb, keeping productive beta chains. Rows are unified per CDR3 protein, each entry keeping the most common DNA and genes. The sample contains roughly 580,000 distinct CDR3 sequences, roughly two fifths of them found a single time. In total, the top ten clones hold roughly 1.8% of the sample. Sequencing was done on a sample of blood. The receptors stem from a girl aged 5 to 17 with multiple sclerosis.

On this clonotype itself: This CDR3 fails to terminate in the conserved phenylalanine or tryptophan, so it likely reflects a read error. The chain joins TRBV10-3 to TRBJ2-1; D unresolved. Germline V lookup: CDR1 ENHRY, CDR2 SYGVKD. This CDR3 region has 14 residues. Trimming left V 3 bases short and J 0 bases short, with 6 bases between. The CDR3 spells CAISDTSSYNEQFV. DNA for the CDR3: TGTGCCATCAGTGACACCAGCTCCTACAATGAGCAGTTCGTC.

The rearrangement links TRBV30 to TRBJ1-5; D is undetermined. There are 14 residues in the CDR3. Trimming took off 3 bases at V and 12 bases at J, with 21 bases between the two ends. Germline V lookup: CDR1 GTSNPN, CDR2 SVGIG (reference sequence). CDR3: CAWRGQGERIVQHF. For the CDR3, the DNA is TGTGCCTGGAGGGGCCAAGGTGAACGGATCGTCCAGCATTTT.

Concerning this clonotype itself: A much more abundant neighbour one base away suggests this may be a read error. The rearrangement joins TRBV24-1 to TRBJ2-3; no clear D. CDR3 length: 12 residues. Trimming took 5 bases from V and 1 from J, leaving 3 bases between them. Germline CDR1 and CDR2: KGHDR and SFDVKD. The chain's CDR3 is CATSVGTDTQYF. The CDR3 DNA reads TGTGCCACCAGTGTGGGCACAGATACGCAGTATTTT.

The J gene is TRBJ2-3, the V gene TRBV7-3, with 7 positions matching TRBD2. The V and J ends lost 8 bases and 6 bases, in that order; junction bases with no gene match: 8. CDR3 length equals 13 residues. The germline V gene encodes CDR1 SGHTA and CDR2 FQGTGA. CDR3 sequence reads: CASGTNAGDTQYF. The CDR3 DNA is TGTGCCAGCGGGACTAATGCGGGGGATACGCAGTATTTT.

This clonotype was counted a few times. This chain joins TRBV2 and TRBJ1-1; TRBD1 matches at 8 bases. Germline CDR1 and CDR2: SNHLY and FYNNEI. The CDR3 has 16 amino acids. J was trimmed by 3 bases and V by 1 base; bases with no gene match: 7. The CDR3 loop is CASSEGTGGWDTEAFF. The CDR3 nucleotides are TGTGCCAGCAGTGAAGGAACAGGGGGATGGGACACTGAAGCTTTCTTT.

The chain employs TRBV12-3 or TRBV12-4 and TRBJ1-1, with D possibly being TRBD1 (6 bases). V was pared by 8 bases and J by 2 bases, with 12 bases between. This CDR3 is built from 13 residues. CDR3 coding DNA: TGTGCCAGCCATTACAGGGATAACACTGAAGCTTTCTTT. This sequence encodes CASHYRDNTEAFF.

To note about this clonotype: The junction departs from germline at one end; a sequencing error may be responsible. The chain uses TRBV12-3 or TRBV12-4 and TRBJ2-7, with D perhaps matching TRBD2 (6 bases). This CDR3 is built from 14 residues. The CDR3 spells CASTLGTQLHERYF. In DNA form, the CDR3 reads TGTGCCAGCACCCTCGGGACTCAACTACACGAGCGGTACTTC.

This chain links TRBV25-1 with TRBJ2-5; 12 bases line up with TRBD2. CDR3 size: 16 residues. Germline values: CDR1 MGHDK, CDR2 SYGVNS. Losses at the gene ends were 5 bases for V and 1 base for J; bases not matched to a gene: 5. The CDR3 spells CASSTRTSGAQETQYF. The CDR3 DNA sequence: TGTGCCAGCAGTACCAGGACTAGCGGGGCCCAAGAGACCCAGTACTTC.

This sequence joins TRBV7-2 and TRBJ2-2; the D gene is possibly TRBD2 (6 bases). The V gene's germline CDR1 is SGHTA and CDR2 FQGNSA. The CDR3 is 16 residues long. Trimming removed 5 bases from V and 0 bases from J, with 13 bases in between. The CDR3 region is CASSPVSGSNTGELFF. CDR3 coding DNA: TGTGCCAGCAGCCCAGTGAGCGGGTCGAACACCGGGGAGCTGTTTTTT.

This clonotype was counted between two and nine times. The gene calls are TRBV12-3 or TRBV12-4 and TRBJ1-4; possible D gene TRBD1, 6 bases. Trimming left V 4 bases short and J 4 bases short, with 13 bases between. The CDR3 sequence is 15 residues long. The CDR3 sequence: CASSSSGDYNEKLFF. The CDR3 DNA is TGTGCCAGCAGTTCCTCAGGGGACTATAATGAAAAACTGTTTTTT.

There are a few counts of this clonotype. The rearrangement joins TRBV7-3 to TRBJ2-3, with TRBD2 matching 9 bases. Trimming cost V 4 bases and J 5 bases; bases outside gene matches: 4. This CDR3 has 14 residues. Germline CDR1 SGHTA, CDR2 FQGTGA. CDR3 nucleotide sequence: TGTGCCAGCAGCTCCCATAGCGGGAGAGATACGCAGTATTTT. Translating it yields CASSSHSGRDTQYF.

In its sample, this clonotype was seen a few times. The rearrangement joins TRBV4-1 to TRBJ1-4; TRBD1 agrees at 8 bases. The V and J ends lost 0 bases and 7 bases, in that order; junction bases with no gene match: 13. Germline lookup yields CDR1 MGHRA and CDR2 YSYEKL. This CDR3 is 18 amino acids long. The CDR3 loop is CASSQDQGANRGPEKLFF. DNA of the CDR3: TGCGCCAGCAGCCAAGATCAGGGGGCGAACAGGGGACCTGAAAAACTGTTTTTT.

The V and J genes are TRBV7-6 and TRBJ2-3; a weak D match, TRBD1 (6 bases). Germline CDR1 SGHVS, CDR2 FNYEAQ. The CDR3 sequence is 15 residues long. The V and J ends lost 7 bases and 3 bases respectively, with 17 bases between them. CDR3 residues: CASNVRGEGTDTQYF. CDR3 nucleotide sequence: TGTGCCAGCAACGTCAGGGGAGAGGGGACAGATACGCAGTATTTT.

The gene calls are TRBV4-1 and TRBJ1-2, with no clear D. Germline V gene sequence: CDR1 MGHRA, CDR2 YSYEKL. Trimming shortened V by 1 base and J by 5 bases, and 23 bases separated the two germline ends. The CDR3 sequence is 18 residues long. The CDR3 DNA reads as TGCGCCAGCAGCCAAGCCCTGACACCGCAACGGGGTCGATATGGCTACACCTTC. It is translated as CASSQALTPQRGRYGYTF.

This clonotype turned up a few times. J is TRBJ2-7 and V is TRBV5-1; 7 bases line up with TRBD1. This CDR3 is built from 15 residues. Germline V gene sequence: CDR1 SGHRS, CDR2 YFSETQ. The V segment lost 7 bases and the J segment 5 bases; nucleotides outside the gene matches: 15. The CDR3 spells CASGFRGRGLDEQYF. As DNA, the CDR3 is TGCGCCAGCGGATTTCGGGGTAGGGGGCTCGACGAGCAGTACTTC.

The chain combines TRBV4-1 with TRBJ2-5; 9 bases are shared with TRBD1. The CDR3 consists of 16 residues. Germline lookup yields CDR1 MGHRA and CDR2 YSYEKL. The J segment lost 5 bases and the V segment lost 3 bases, leaving 10 bases of the junction unmatched. CDR3 loop: CASSQGTGKDWETQYF. For the CDR3, the DNA is TGCGCCAGCAGCCAGGGGACAGGGAAGGATTGGGAGACCCAGTACTTC.

The chain uses TRBV6-5 and TRBJ2-5; D might be TRBD1 or TRBD2, each matching 7 bases. Germline loops: CDR1 MNHEY, CDR2 SVGAGI. Trimming took 6 bases from V and 13 from J, leaving 15 bases between them. The CDR3 is 11 residues long. CDR3 sequence reads: CASSPGGVLYF. The CDR3 DNA reads as TGTGCCAGCAGCCCAGGGGGGGTTCTGTACTTC.

V gene TRBV4-1 combines with J gene TRBJ2-5, with TRBD1 identical over 8 bases. Germline-derived CDR1 and CDR2 are MGHRA and YSYEKL. The CDR3 loop spans 17 amino acids. Losses at the gene ends were 1 base for V and 2 bases for J; bases not matched to a gene: 9. Here the CDR3 reads CASSQAIIRGLQETQYF. For the CDR3, the DNA is TGCGCCAGCAGCCAAGCTATTATCAGGGGGCTTCAAGAGACCCAGTACTTC.

The chain joins TRBV12-3 or TRBV12-4 to TRBJ1-2; 7 bases agree with TRBD1. The length of the CDR3 is 14 residues. Trimming at V came to 6 bases and at J to 4 bases, leaving 8 bases not matched to a gene. CDR3 coding DNA: TGTGCCAGCAGCGCGGACAGGACCTTCTATGGCTACACCTTC. As protein: CASSADRTFYGYTF.

The chain uses TRBV11-2 and TRBJ2-7; the D call may be TRBD1 or TRBD2 (5 bases each). CDR3 length: 15 amino acids. Between the trimmed V and J ends, which lost 6 bases and 3 bases, there was a span of 18 bases. Germline lookup yields CDR1 SGHAT and CDR2 FQNNGV. The chain's CDR3 is CASSPTTGRFYEQYF. CDR3 nucleotides: TGTGCCAGCAGTCCTACCACGGGACGTTTCTACGAGCAGTACTTC.

The rearrangement uses TRBV9 and TRBJ2-6; D is uncertain. Trimming took off 1 base at V and 1 base at J, with 6 bases between the two ends. The CDR3 totals 15 residues. The germline gives CDR1 SGDLS, CDR2 YYNGEE. CDR3 coding DNA: TGTGCCAGCAGCGTACCGCTATCTGGGGCCAACGTCCTGACTTTC. Translation: CASSVPLSGANVLTF.

V is TRBV10-3 and J is TRBJ1-1, with TRBD1 matching over 9 bases. Per the germline V gene, CDR1 is ENHRY and CDR2 is SYGVKD. V was pared by 4 bases and J by 1 base, with 1 base of the junction left unmatched. This CDR3 spans 14 amino acids. CDR3 region: CAISGDRANTEAFF. DNA for the CDR3: TGTGCCATCAGTGGGGACAGGGCGAACACTGAAGCTTTCTTT.

In its sample, this clonotype was seen a few times. The chain carries TRBV20-1 and TRBJ1-2, with D maybe TRBD1 (6 bases). Germline lookup yields CDR1 DFQATT and CDR2 SNEGSKA (reference sequence). CDR3 length: 16 residues. V lost 6 bases to trimming and J lost 0 bases, with 20 bases between them. The CDR3 DNA follows: TGCAGTGCCACTGCTCTTCAGGGGTGGACTAACTATGGCTACACCTTC. Translation: CSATALQGWTNYGYTF.

This clonotype was observed a few times. This chain joins TRBV20-1 and TRBJ2-7; TRBD2 matches 14 bases. The germline CDR1 and CDR2 sequences are DFQATT and SNEGSKA (reference sequence). The ends lost 0 bases at V and 3 bases at J; junction bases unmatched: 1. The CDR3 contains 15 residues. The CDR3 DNA is TGCAGTGCTAGAGATGGGACTAGCGGGAGCTACGAGCAGTACTTC. Translation gives CSARDGTSGSYEQYF.

The chain links TRBV7-3 to TRBJ2-3; D is possibly TRBD2 (5 bases). The ends were cut back, 5 bases at V and 4 bases at J, with 16 bases in the middle. From germline, CDR1 is SGHTA and CDR2 FQGTGA. CDR3 length: 15 amino acids. CDR3 loop: CASSDYPGVADTQYF. DNA for the CDR3: TGTGCCAGCAGCGACTACCCCGGGGTGGCAGATACGCAGTATTTT.